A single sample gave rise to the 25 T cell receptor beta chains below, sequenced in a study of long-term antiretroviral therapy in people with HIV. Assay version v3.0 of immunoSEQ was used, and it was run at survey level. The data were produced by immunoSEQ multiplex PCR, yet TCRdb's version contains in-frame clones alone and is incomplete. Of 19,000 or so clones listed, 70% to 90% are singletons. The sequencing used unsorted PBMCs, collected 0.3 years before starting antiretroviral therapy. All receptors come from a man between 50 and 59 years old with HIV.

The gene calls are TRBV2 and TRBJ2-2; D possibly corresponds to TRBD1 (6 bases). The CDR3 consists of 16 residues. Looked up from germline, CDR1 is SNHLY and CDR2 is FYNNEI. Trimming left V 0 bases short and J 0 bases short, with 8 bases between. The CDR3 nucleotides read TGTGCCAGCAGTGAAGCAGGGACATCGAACACCGGGGAGCTGTTTTTT. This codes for CASSEAGTSNTGELFF. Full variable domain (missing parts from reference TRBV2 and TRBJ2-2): EPEVTQTPSHQVTQMGQEVILRCVPISNHLYFYWYRQILGQKVEFLVSFYNNEISEKSEIFDDQFSVERPDGSNFTLKIRSTKLEDSAMYFCASSEAGTSNTGELFFGEGSRLTVL.

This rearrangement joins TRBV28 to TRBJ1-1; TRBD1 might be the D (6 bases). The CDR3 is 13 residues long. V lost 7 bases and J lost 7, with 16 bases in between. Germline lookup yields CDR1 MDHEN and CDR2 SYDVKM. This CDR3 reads CASTGGGAGEAFF. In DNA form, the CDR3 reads TGTGCCAGCACTGGTGGGGGCGCAGGTGAAGCTTTCTTT.

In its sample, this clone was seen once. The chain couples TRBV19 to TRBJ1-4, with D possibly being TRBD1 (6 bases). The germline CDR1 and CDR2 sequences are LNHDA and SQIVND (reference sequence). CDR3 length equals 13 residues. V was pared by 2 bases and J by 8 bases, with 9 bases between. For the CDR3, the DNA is TGTGCCAGTAGTATAACAGGGTGGGAAAAACTGTTTTTT. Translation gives CASSITGWEKLFF.

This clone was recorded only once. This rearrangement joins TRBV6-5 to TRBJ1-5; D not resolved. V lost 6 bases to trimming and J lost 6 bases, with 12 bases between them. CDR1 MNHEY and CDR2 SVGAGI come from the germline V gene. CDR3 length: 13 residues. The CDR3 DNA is TGTGCCAGCAGCCCCGGGAGGACTCAGCCCCAGCATTTT. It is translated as CASSPGRTQPQHF.

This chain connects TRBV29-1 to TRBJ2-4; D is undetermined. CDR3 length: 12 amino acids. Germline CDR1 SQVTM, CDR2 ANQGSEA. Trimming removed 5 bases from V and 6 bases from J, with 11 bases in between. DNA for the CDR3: TGCAGCGTTAGAGCAAGAATAAACATTCAGTACTTC. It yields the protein CSVRARINIQYF. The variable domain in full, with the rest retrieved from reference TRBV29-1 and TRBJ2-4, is SAVISQKPSRDICQRGTSLTIQCQVDSQVTMMFWYRQQPGQSLTLIATANQGSEATYESGFVIDKFPISRPNLTFSTLTVSNMSPEDSSIYLCSVRARINIQYFGAGTRLSVL.

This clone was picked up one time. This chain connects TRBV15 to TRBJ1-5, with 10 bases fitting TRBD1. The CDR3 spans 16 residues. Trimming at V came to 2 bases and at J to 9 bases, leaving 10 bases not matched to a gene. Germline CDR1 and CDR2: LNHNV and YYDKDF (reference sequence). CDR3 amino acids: CATSRLGTGVFSPQHF. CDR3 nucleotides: TGTGCCACCAGCAGACTCGGGACAGGGGTTTTTTCGCCCCAGCATTTT.

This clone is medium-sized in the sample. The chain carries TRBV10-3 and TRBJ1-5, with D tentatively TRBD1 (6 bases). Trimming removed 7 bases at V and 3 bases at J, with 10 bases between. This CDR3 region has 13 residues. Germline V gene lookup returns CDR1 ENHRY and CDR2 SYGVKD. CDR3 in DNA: TGTGCCATCACGACAGGTCCCAATCAGCCCCAGCATTTT. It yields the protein CAITTGPNQPQHF.

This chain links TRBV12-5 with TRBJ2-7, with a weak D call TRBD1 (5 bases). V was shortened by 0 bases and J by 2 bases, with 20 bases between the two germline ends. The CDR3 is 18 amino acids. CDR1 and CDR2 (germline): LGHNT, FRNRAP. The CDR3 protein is CASGLVLSQGIRAYEQYF. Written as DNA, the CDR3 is TGTGCTAGTGGTTTGGTACTTAGCCAGGGAATTCGAGCCTACGAGCAGTACTTC.

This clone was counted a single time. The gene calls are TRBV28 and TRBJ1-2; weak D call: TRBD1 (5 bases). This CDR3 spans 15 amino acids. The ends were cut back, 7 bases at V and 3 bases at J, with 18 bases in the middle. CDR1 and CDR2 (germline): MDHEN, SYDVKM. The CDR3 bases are TGTGCCAGCACCCTCGGGGGGATAACCCACTATGGCTACACCTTC. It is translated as CASTLGGITHYGYTF.

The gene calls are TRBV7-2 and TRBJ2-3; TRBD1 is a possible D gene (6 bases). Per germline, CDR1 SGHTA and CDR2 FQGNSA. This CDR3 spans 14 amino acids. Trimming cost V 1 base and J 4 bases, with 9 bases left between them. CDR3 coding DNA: TGTGCCAGCAGCTTAGGTGGGGGCCCAGATACGCAGTATTTT. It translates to CASSLGGGPDTQYF.

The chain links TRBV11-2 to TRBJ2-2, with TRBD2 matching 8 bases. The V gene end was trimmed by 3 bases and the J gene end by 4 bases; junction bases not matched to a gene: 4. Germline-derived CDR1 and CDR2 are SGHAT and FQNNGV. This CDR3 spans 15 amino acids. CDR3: CASSFLTSGTGELFF. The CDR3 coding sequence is TGTGCCAGCAGCTTCCTCACTAGCGGCACCGGGGAGCTGTTTTTT.

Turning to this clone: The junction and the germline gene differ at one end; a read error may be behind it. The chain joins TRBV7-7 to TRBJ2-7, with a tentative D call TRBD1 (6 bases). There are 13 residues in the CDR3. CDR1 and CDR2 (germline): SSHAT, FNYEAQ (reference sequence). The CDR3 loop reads CASSLGGQYEQYF. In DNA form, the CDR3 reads TGTGCTAGCAGCTTAGGCGGACAGTACGAGCAGTACTTC.

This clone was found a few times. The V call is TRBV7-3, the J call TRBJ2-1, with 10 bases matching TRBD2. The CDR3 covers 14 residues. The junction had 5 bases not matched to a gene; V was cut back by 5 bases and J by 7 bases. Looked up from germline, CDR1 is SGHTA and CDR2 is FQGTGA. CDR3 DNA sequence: TGTGCCAGCAGCCTACTAGCGGGGTGGAATGAGCAGTTCTTC. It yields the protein CASSLLAGWNEQFF.

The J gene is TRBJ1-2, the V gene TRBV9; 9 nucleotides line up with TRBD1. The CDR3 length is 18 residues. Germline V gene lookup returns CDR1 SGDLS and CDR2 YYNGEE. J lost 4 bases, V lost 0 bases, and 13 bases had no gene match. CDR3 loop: CASSVATVRDRAVYGYTF. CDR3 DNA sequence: TGTGCCAGCAGCGTAGCTACTGTCAGGGACAGGGCGGTCTATGGCTACACCTTC.

Here the CDR3 reads CASSLAGLAGTHLETQYF. CDR3 sequence (DNA): TGTGCCAGCAGTTTGGCAGGGCTAGCGGGAACCCATCTAGAGACCCAGTACTTC. The chain recombines TRBV28 with TRBJ2-5, with 9 bases that match TRBD2. Trimming removed 3 bases from V and 4 bases from J; junction bases left unmatched: 15. The germline V gene has CDR1 MDHEN and CDR2 SYDVKM. The CDR3 totals 18 residues.

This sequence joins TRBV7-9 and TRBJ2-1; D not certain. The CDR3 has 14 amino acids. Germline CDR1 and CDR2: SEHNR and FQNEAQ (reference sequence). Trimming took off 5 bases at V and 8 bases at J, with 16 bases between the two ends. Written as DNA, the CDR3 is TGTGCCAGCAGCCCGGACGCCAGGCCGGATGAGCAGTTCTTC. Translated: CASSPDARPDEQFF.

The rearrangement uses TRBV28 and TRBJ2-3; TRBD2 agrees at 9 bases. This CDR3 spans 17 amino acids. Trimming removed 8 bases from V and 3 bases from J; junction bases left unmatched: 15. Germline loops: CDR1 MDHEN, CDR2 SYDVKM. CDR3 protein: CASLLAEAGGGTDTQYF. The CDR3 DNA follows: TGTGCCAGCCTGTTAGCCGAAGCGGGAGGTGGGACAGATACGCAGTATTTT.

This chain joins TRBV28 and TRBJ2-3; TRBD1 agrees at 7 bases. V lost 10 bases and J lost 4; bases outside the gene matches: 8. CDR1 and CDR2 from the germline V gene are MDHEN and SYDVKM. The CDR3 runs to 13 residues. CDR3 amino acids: CAIIGTDADTQYF. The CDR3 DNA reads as TGTGCCATTATCGGGACAGACGCAGATACGCAGTATTTT. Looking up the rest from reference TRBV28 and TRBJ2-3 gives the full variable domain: DVKVTQSSRYLVKRTGEKVFLECVQDMDHENMFWYRQDPGLGLRLIYFSYDVKMKEKGDIPEGYSVSREKKERFSLILESASTNQTSMYLCAIIGTDADTQYFGPGTRLTVL.

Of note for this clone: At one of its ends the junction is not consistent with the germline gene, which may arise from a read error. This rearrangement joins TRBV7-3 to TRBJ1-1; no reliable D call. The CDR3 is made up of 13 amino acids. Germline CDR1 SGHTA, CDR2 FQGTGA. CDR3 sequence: CASRLTLNTEAFF. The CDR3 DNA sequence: TGTGCCAGCAGGTTAACACTGAACACTGAAGCTTTCTTT.

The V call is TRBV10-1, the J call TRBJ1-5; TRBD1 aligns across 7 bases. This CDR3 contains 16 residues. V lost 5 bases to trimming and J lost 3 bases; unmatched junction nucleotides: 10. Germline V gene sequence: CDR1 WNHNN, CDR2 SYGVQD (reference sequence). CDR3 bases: TGCGCCAGCAGTCTTGGGACAGCACTATACAATCAGCCCCAGCATTTT. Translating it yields CASSLGTALYNQPQHF.

The CDR3, as DNA: TGTGCCAGCAGCCGGGAATGGGGGACTGAAGCTTTCTTT. Protein: CASSREWGTEAFF. This chain links TRBV5-4 with TRBJ1-1, with D possibly being TRBD1 (5 bases). The CDR3 is 13 amino acids. The germline CDR1 and CDR2 sequences are SGHNT and YYREEE (reference sequence). V was trimmed by 4 bases and J by 5 bases, leaving 12 bases between them.

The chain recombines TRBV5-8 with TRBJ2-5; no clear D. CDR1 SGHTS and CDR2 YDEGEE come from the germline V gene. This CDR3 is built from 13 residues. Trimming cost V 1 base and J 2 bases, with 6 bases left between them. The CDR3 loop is CASSLRFQETQYF. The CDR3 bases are TGTGCCAGCAGCTTGCGCTTTCAAGAGACCCAGTACTTC.

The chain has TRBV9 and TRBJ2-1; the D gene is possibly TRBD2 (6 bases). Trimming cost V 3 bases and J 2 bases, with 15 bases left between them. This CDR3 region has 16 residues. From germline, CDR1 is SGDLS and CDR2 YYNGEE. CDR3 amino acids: CASSARLVTTYNEQFF. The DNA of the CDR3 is TGTGCCAGCAGCGCGCGACTAGTCACCACCTACAATGAGCAGTTCTTC.

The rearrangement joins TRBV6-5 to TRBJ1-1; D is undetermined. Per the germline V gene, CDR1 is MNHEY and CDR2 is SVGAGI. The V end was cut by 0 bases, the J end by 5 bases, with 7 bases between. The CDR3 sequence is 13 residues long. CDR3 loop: CASSYSRRTEAFF. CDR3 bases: TGTGCCAGCAGTTACTCCCGGAGGACTGAAGCTTTCTTT.

The CDR3 DNA reads as TGCGCCAGCAGCCAAGATTGGGGACAGGGGAGCAACGAGCAGTACTTC. It specifies CASSQDWGQGSNEQYF. The chain combines TRBV4-1 with TRBJ2-7; 10 nucleotides agree with TRBD1. The CDR3 totals 16 residues. Germline V lookup: CDR1 MGHRA, CDR2 YSYEKL. The V gene end was trimmed by 0 bases and the J gene end by 5 bases; junction bases not matched to a gene: 7.